This T cell receptor beta chain was found in a study of Ad26.COV2.S vaccination and SARS-CoV-2 variants. As for the study in general: The vaccine Ad26.COV2.S was put into the muscle once, or twice with 56 days between.

Comments on this clone: What it binds is not known.

Study-wide results and caveats: Spike-specific responses of CD8+ and CD4+ T cells were reported to display substantial breadth after vaccination. Recipients of either vaccine or placebo displayed similar breadth of non-spike TCRs.

The sample's treatment: some 20 received Ad26.COV2.S at low or high dose, single or two shots; five or six received placebo; per-sample allocation not given. The samples date from day 63 after the first vaccine or placebo injection. Trimming cost V 3 bases and J 10 bases, with 12 bases left between them. Germline CDR1 is MNHNS and CDR2 is SASEGT. The CDR3 loop spans 12 amino acids. Generated by immunoSEQ multiplex PCR, the TCRdb table keeps only in-frame clones and is missing some. This sample has about 350,000 clones, with about 88% found just once. This chain links TRBV6-1 with TRBJ1-1; D is possibly TRBD1 (5 bases). The sequences come from peripheral blood, collected in a trial of Ad26.COV2.S vaccine versus placebo. The TCR originated in a person aged 18-60 years who received the Ad26.COV2.S COVID-19 vaccine or a placebo. The CDR3 loop is CASSERGEGAFF. CDR3 bases: TGTGCCAGCAGTGAGCGGGGGGAGGGAGCTTTCTTT.